The T cell receptor (beta chain) under discussion was sequenced for a study of naive and memory T cell subsets. Whole blood, roughly 2.4 ml, came from adult healthy volunteers. TCR cDNA received a 3' ligated oligonucleotide that carried a UMI. Alpha and beta constant region primers primed reverse transcription for blood and skin samples. The SP2 primer and nested alpha and beta constant region primers amplified ligated cDNA in four rounds. TCRdb fed the 5' RACE reads into MiXCR, producing one record per CDR3 protein. This sample has roughly 26,000 distinct CDR3 sequences, with under 30% found just once. The ends were cut back, 2 bases at V and 4 bases at J, with 11 bases in the middle. CDR3 length: 14 residues. Germline CDR1 is SQVTM and CDR2 is ANQGSEA.

The receptor comes from a female donor in good health. The rearrangement uses TRBV29-1 and TRBJ2-2; possibly TRBD1 for D (5 bases). DNA for the CDR3: TGCAGCGTTGAAACGGACATAACCACCGGGGAGCTGTTTTTT. This gives the protein CSVETDITTGELFF.